The T cell receptor (beta chain) described here comes from a study of blood T cell repertoires in COVID-19 (TCRdb year 2020). About the full investigation: Samples from collaborators originated in the United States, Italy and Spain and spanned both the acute and convalescent phases of COVID-19. The material from the prospective study consisted of cDNA or gDNA derived from T cells, B-cell-depleted T cells, or PBMCs. Subjects who had been exposed to COVID-19, were actively infected with it, or had recovered from it provided the deeply sampled blood TCRbeta repertoires that made up the dataset. A freely available public database, intended as a resource for researchers studying the immune response to SARS-CoV-2, is where the repertoires were released. Samples were obtained from the ongoing ImmuneRACE study (first 160 participants) and from 1,254 subjects provided by 6 global collaborators. Nearly every sample came with metadata listing a de-identified subject ID, COVID-19 status, age in years and sex. HLA class I and class II types, where available, came from metadata supplied by the sample provider rather than from assay-based typing.

TCRbeta CDR3 regions were amplified from genomic DNA by means of the immunoSEQ Assay, a bias-controlled multiplex PCR. On the study's bioinformatics: Nucleated cell counts per sample were estimated from amplification of reference gene primers within the assay. To quantify the absolute abundance of each unique TCRbeta CDR3 rearrangement, sequence reads were collapsed and filtered. For each sample, productive Simpson clonality was calculated by taking the square root of Simpson's diversity index across productive rearrangements. Sourced from immuneACCESS, this table was stored by TCRdb with only in-frame sequences that have V and J called. A share of the clones is absent; for the studies checked, an unresolved V gene accounts for under half, and the remainder has no known explanation. The V and J calls and clone size are taken from that table; D and trimming were inferred from the DNA. The sample table records about 110,000 clones; around 86% of these occur just once. The ten largest make up approximately 4.7% of the sample.

Overall study results and their limits: Clinical and demographic metadata were provided uncurated, with the amount varying by source and participant.

Each collaborating institution followed its own protocols to collect whole blood in K2EDTA tubes. For TCRbeta analysis, collaborator samples were shipped as frozen whole blood, as isolated PBMCs, or as DNA extracted from either sample type. The CDR3 covers 12 residues, taking in both the cysteine and the phenylalanine. Just the 36-base CDR3 DNA is kept, in frame starting at base 1. Trimming costs V 10 bases and J 8 bases, and their ends lie 15 bases apart. CDR1 LNHDA and CDR2 SQIVND were looked up in the germline V gene (reference sequence). Concerning this clone itself: The antigen this receptor binds is unknown. One base away there is no much larger clone; base qualities are not given.

The chain is made from TRBV19 and TRBJ1-5, with TRBD1 as a weak D call on 6 bases. The receptor was derived from a man aged 35 to 55 with acute or convalescent COVID-19. The sample was peripheral blood. The CDR3 corresponds to CATKGRGEPQHF. The DNA reads as follows: TGTGCCACAAAAGGCAGGGGAGAGCCCCAGCATTTT.